These 17 T cell receptor beta chains came from one sample sequenced in a study of OX40 agonist ivuxolimab in advanced cancers. The repertoire was sequenced with immunoSEQ multiplex PCR; TCRdb's copy has only in-frame clones and lacks some. The data show about 70,000 clones, approximately 90% seen once. Source: CD4+ or CD8+ T cells sorted from blood, taken in a trial of the OX40 agonist ivuxolimab. The receptor set was obtained from an adult with an advanced solid tumor such as melanoma, head and neck, liver or kidney cancer.

This chain connects TRBV27 to TRBJ2-1, with TRBD2 matching 11 bases. The J segment lost 4 bases and the V segment lost 2 bases, leaving 1 base of the junction unmatched. The CDR3 sequence is 15 residues long. Germline CDR1 MNHEY, CDR2 SMNVEV (reference sequence). The CDR3 here is CASSLASGGYNEQFF. The CDR3 region has the DNA TGTGCCAGCAGTTTAGCTAGCGGGGGGTACAATGAGCAGTTCTTC.

The rearrangement links TRBV10-3 to TRBJ1-1; a weak D match, TRBD1 (5 bases). Trimming left V 4 bases short and J 0 bases short, with 18 bases between. Germline V CDR1 and CDR2: ENHRY, SYGVKD. The CDR3 runs to 17 residues. This CDR3 is CAISVKPGTPLNTEAFF. In nucleotides, the CDR3 is TGTGCCATCAGTGTTAAACCCGGGACTCCGTTGAACACTGAAGCTTTCTTT.

V is TRBV2 and J is TRBJ1-5; 9 bases fit TRBD1. The CDR3 is made up of 16 amino acids. Germline V CDR1 and CDR2: SNHLY, FYNNEI. J was trimmed by 9 bases and V by 6 bases; bases with no gene match: 15. CDR3 amino acids: CASRTGGEGDQRPQHF. The CDR3 DNA follows: TGTGCCAGCAGGACAGGGGGGGAAGGGGACCAGCGGCCCCAGCATTTT.

This CDR3 reads CASSPSAGHMNTEAFF. CDR3 DNA sequence: TGTGCCAGCAGTCCCTCGGCAGGGCACATGAACACTGAAGCTTTCTTT. J is TRBJ1-1 and V is TRBV27; tentatively, D is TRBD1 (5 bases). The CDR3 is made up of 16 amino acids. Per germline, CDR1 MNHEY and CDR2 SMNVEV (reference sequence). The germline V and J ends were trimmed by 5 bases and 0 bases, with 16 bases remaining between them.

The rearrangement uses TRBV29-1 and TRBJ2-1; 11 positions agree with TRBD2. The length of the CDR3 is 15 residues. The V gene end was trimmed by 7 bases and the J gene end by 8 bases; junction bases not matched to a gene: 13. Germline assignment: CDR1 SQVTM and CDR2 ANQGSEA. The CDR3 sequence: CSAIGSSGGVDEQFF. The CDR3, as DNA: TGCAGCGCAATCGGAAGTAGCGGGGGGGTCGATGAGCAGTTCTTC.

The chain has TRBV19 and TRBJ2-1, with D tentatively TRBD2 (5 bases). This CDR3 comprises 14 residues. V was clipped by 3 bases and J by 3 bases, with 9 bases between them. Germline CDR1 LNHDA, CDR2 SQIVND (reference sequence). The CDR3 DNA is TGTGCCAGTAGTATGGGTGCGGGCTACAATGAGCAGTTCTTC. Translation: CASSMGAGYNEQFF.

The V gene is TRBV14, the J gene TRBJ2-7; D is ambiguous. Trimming took 1 base from V and 4 from J, leaving 8 bases between them. Germline values: CDR1 SGHDN, CDR2 FVKESK. The CDR3 spans 13 residues. CDR3 sequence: CASSQGWRYEQYF. The CDR3 region has the DNA TGTGCCAGCAGCCAAGGTTGGCGTTACGAGCAGTACTTC.

V usage is TRBV20-1 and J usage is TRBJ2-7; 7 positions match TRBD1. J was trimmed by 6 bases and V by 6 bases; bases with no gene match: 5. Germline V gene sequence: CDR1 DFQATT, CDR2 SNEGSKA (reference sequence). This CDR3 has 11 amino acids. CDR3 in DNA: TGCAGTGCCGACAGGGTGTCCGAGCAGTACTTC. It encodes CSADRVSEQYF.

This chain connects TRBV5-4 to TRBJ2-7; 7 bases map to TRBD1. In germline, CDR1 is SGHNT, CDR2 YYREEE (reference sequence). V shed 4 bases, J shed 4 bases, and the junction held 8 bases outside the gene matches. The CDR3 loop spans 14 amino acids. The CDR3 loop reads CASSAPGTVYEQYF. The CDR3 nucleotides are TGTGCCAGCAGCGCCCCCGGGACAGTGTACGAGCAGTACTTC.

The chain joins TRBV5-4 to TRBJ1-1; D is undetermined. V lost 4 bases and J 4 bases, leaving 11 bases between the germline ends. The CDR3 has 13 residues. Per the germline V gene, CDR1 is SGHNT and CDR2 is YYREEE (reference sequence). As DNA, the CDR3 is TGTGCCAGCAGCGCACGCCGGGGCACTGAAGCTTTCTTT. Amino acids: CASSARRGTEAFF.

This sequence joins TRBV28 and TRBJ2-1; 11 bases are shared with TRBD2. J lost 0 bases, V lost 2 bases, and 6 bases had no gene match. The CDR3 has 18 amino acids. Germline CDR1 and CDR2: MDHEN and SYDVKM. For the CDR3, the DNA is TGTGCCAGCAGTTTACTAGCGGGGGGCATGAGCTCCTACAATGAGCAGTTCTTC. It is translated as CASSLLAGGMSSYNEQFF.

This chain connects TRBV19 to TRBJ1-4; 9 bases are a match to TRBD1. This CDR3 comprises 16 residues. Germline V lookup: CDR1 LNHDA, CDR2 SQIVND (reference sequence). Unmatched junction bases numbered 8, after V lost 5 bases and J lost 4 bases. The CDR3 coding sequence is TGTGCCAGTAGTCCCACCGGGACAGGGTTTAATGAAAAACTGTTTTTT. It yields the protein CASSPTGTGFNEKLFF.

The chain uses TRBV6-5 and TRBJ1-2; D perhaps matches TRBD1 (5 bases). The germline gives CDR1 MNHEY, CDR2 SVGAGI. There are 15 residues in the CDR3. Trimming removed 5 bases at V and 5 bases at J, with 18 bases between. CDR3 amino acids: CASSIVSGLGYGYTF. In nucleotides, the CDR3 is TGTGCCAGCAGTATCGTGTCGGGGCTGGGGTATGGCTACACCTTC.

The chain links TRBV7-9 to TRBJ2-1, with D perhaps TRBD1 (5 bases). Trimming pared 1 base from V and 2 bases from J, leaving 18 bases between. Germline V gene sequence: CDR1 SEHNR, CDR2 FQNEAQ (reference sequence). The CDR3 length is 18 residues. CDR3 residues: CASSLGIATVNTYNEQFF. The CDR3 DNA reads as TGTGCCAGCAGCTTAGGAATCGCGACAGTAAATACCTACAATGAGCAGTTCTTC.

The V call is TRBV18, the J call TRBJ2-1, with TRBD1 matching over 7 bases. The V gene end was trimmed by 3 bases and the J gene end by 6 bases; junction bases not matched to a gene: 5. The CDR3 totals 14 residues. Germline lookup yields CDR1 KGHSH and CDR2 LQKENI. CDR3 sequence: CASSPEDRTNEQFF. CDR3 nucleotide sequence: TGTGCCAGCTCACCGGAGGACAGGACCAATGAGCAGTTCTTC. Variable domain in full (rest from reference TRBV18 and TRBJ2-1): NAGVMQNPRHLVRRRGQEARLRCSPMKGHSHVYWYRQLPEEGLKFMVYLQKENIIDESGMPKERFSAEFPKEGPSILRIQQVVRGDSAAYFCASSPEDRTNEQFFGPGTRLTVL.

Only one count was recorded for this clone. V gene TRBV4-2 combines with J gene TRBJ2-4, with 8 bases that match TRBD1. Germline V lookup: CDR1 LGHNA, CDR2 YNFKEQ. The CDR3 is made up of 17 amino acids. With V trimmed by 2 bases and J by 3 bases, 9 bases remained unmatched. The CDR3 sequence: CASSQLTLGQDKNIQYF. In DNA form, the CDR3 reads TGTGCCAGCAGCCAACTTACCTTGGGACAGGACAAAAACATTCAGTACTTC.

Points on this clone: The germline gene is not matched at one end of the junction; a read error may be the cause. The chain is built from TRBV13 and TRBJ2-7; 8 bases line up with TRBD2. CDR1 is PRHDT, CDR2 FYEKMQ, per germline (reference sequence). The CDR3 runs 14 residues. The DNA of the CDR3 is TGTGCCAGCAGCCTAGGGACTAGACCATACGAGCAGTACTTC. This encodes CASSLGTRPYEQYF.